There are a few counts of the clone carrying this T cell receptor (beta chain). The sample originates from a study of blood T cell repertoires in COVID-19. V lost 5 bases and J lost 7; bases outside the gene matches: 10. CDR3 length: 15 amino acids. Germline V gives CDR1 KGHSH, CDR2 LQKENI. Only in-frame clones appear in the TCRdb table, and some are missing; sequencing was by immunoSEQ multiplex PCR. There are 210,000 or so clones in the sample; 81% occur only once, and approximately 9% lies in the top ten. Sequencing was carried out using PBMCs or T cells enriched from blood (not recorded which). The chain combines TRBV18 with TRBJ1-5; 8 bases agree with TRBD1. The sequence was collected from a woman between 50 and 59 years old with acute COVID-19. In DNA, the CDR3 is TGTGCCAGCTCAGACAGCACAGGGGGAAAACAGCCCCAGCATTTT. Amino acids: CASSDSTGGKQPQHF.